Reported below is one T cell receptor beta chain. This receptor's antigen is unknown. Base qualities are not recorded, but no much larger clone differs from it by a single base. The CDR3 regions of human TCRbeta chains were analyzed by immunosequencing. Per the original workflow: TCRs in the repertoires were compared against a reference library of SARS-CoV-2-specific TCRs that had been generated with the MIRA antigen-specificity platform. Breadth meant the fraction of unique TCRs that were SARS-CoV-2-associated, whereas depth meant the fraction of total T cells that were SARS-CoV-2-associated. Using the MIRA data, each spike-specific TCR was mapped to the spike region that the TCR reacts to and placed in a CD4 or CD8 class. Log10-transformed breadth and depth values were compared by one-way ANOVA with Sidak's multiple comparisons tests. TCRdb provides this immuneACCESS table in a form limited to in-frame rearrangements. Some clones are lacking; in checked studies, under half of them reflect an unresolved V gene, and why the rest are absent is not known. The V and J calls and clone size come from that table; D and trimming were worked out from the DNA. This sample lists approximately 150,000 clones; roughly 89% were detected once. The ten largest clones take up 7.5% to 9.5% of the sample.

This entry is derived from a study of T cell responses to AZD1222 COVID-19 vaccine (dated by TCRdb to about 2021). Background for the entire study: TCR sequencing covered fewer than 250 trial participants: 207 given two doses of AZD1222 and 26 given two doses of MenACWY control vaccine. Trial participants were enrolled into age subgroups of 18-55, 56-69 and 70-plus years, which contained about 150, 27 and 61 TCR-sequenced participants, respectively. Broad study findings and their caveats: Because no day 14 peak-response samples were available, the repertoires could be characterized only after the peak T cell response. Reportedly, close to half of the unique spike-specific TCRs recognized epitopes lying outside the regions that are mutated in the B.1.351 and B.1.1.7 variants. The vaccine-associated CD4 TCRs covered the entire spike protein, and the dominant responses fell in regions 160-218 and 743-854. Participants were mostly white British and included more females than males, and it was suggested by the authors that clonal diversity may have been underestimated. The 56-69-year group was small, and its depth increase did not reach significance, likely because of low power. Conclusions about previously exposed vaccinees were limited because only six AZD1222 recipients were SARS-CoV-2 seropositive at baseline. After two AZD1222 doses, both the breadth and the depth of spike-specific TCRs were significantly higher than at day 0 and than in MenACWY recipients.

What the time point label conveys for this sample: about 28 days (+/-7) after the second vaccine dose. The treatment or condition tag for this specimen amounts to: meningococcal conjugate vaccine given as trial control. The vaccinee samples were drawn from two UK trials, COV001 and COV002, one of which was a single-blind randomized controlled phase 2/3 trial testing AZD1222 (ChAdOx1 nCoV-19) in healthy adults. For TCRbeta chain sequencing, PBMC samples were collected from trial participants at day 0 and at day 28 after the second dose. V is clipped by 6 bases and J by 5 bases, and the sequence between their germline boundaries is 10 bases long. Inclusive of the bounding cysteine and phenylalanine, the CDR3 is 11 residues long. This entry keeps only the CDR3 DNA: 33 bases, framed from base 1. Based on the germline V gene (reference sequence), the CDR1 and CDR2 sequences are DFQATT and SNEGSKA.

This TCR came from an adult who received the MenACWY meningococcal vaccine as a control. The V and J genes are TRBV20-1 and TRBJ1-1; no D gene can be assigned with confidence. The specimen comprised peripheral blood, sampled 28 days after the second dose of the MenACWY control vaccine. Here the CDR3 is given as CSAMGRTEAFF. The nucleotide sequence is TGCAGTGCCATGGGGAGGACTGAAGCTTTCTTT.